This T cell receptor (beta chain) was documented in a study of CD8 T cells in ankylosing spondylitis. This clonotype was seen repeatedly, ten times or more. Antigen unknown. Study-level findings and limits: A TCR beta motif of fewer than ten highly homologous variants seemed to mark ankylosing spondylitis blood. Reports say disease-linked clones showed up significantly more in matched ankylosing spondylitis synovial fluid.

V was shortened by 6 bases and J by 0 bases, with 6 bases between the two germline ends. The CDR3 covers 13 residues. Germline V gene data show CDR1 as SGHTA and CDR2 as FQGNSA. Quantitative 5'-RACE with molecular barcodes was used to make the TCR beta libraries. TCRdb called the 5' RACE reads again in MiXCR, with one record for every CDR3 protein. The repertoire holds 500,000 to 550,000 distinct CDR3 sequences, with roughly 13% as singletons. The chain carries TRBV7-2 and TRBJ1-3, with D uncertain. What was sequenced was blood, either unsorted or a sorted T cell fraction (not recorded which). The receptor comes from a male donor with ankylosing spondylitis. CDR3 region: CASRLNSGNTIYF. CDR3 bases: TGTGCCAGCAGATTGAACTCTGGAAACACCATATATTTT.